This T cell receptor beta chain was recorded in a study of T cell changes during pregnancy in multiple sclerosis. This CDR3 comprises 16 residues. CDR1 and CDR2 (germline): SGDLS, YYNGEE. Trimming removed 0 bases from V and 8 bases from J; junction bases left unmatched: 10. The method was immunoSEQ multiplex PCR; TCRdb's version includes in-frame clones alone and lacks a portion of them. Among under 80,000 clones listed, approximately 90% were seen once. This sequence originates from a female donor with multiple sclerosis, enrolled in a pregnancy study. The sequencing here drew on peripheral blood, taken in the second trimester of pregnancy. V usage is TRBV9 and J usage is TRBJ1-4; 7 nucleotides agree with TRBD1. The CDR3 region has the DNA TGTGCCAGCAGCGTAGCCGAGGGGACAGAAGAAGAAAAACTGTTTTTT. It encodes CASSVAEGTEEEKLFF.